This is a list of T cell receptor beta chains from one sample in a study of radiation and T cells in renal cell carcinoma. Only in-frame clones appear in the TCRdb table, and some are missing; sequencing was by immunoSEQ multiplex PCR. Of around 140,000 clones in the sample, approximately 86% were seen once. Sequenced material: blood, taken from a patient whose treatment included radiotherapy and nephrectomy. These receptors all come from a woman aged 45-65 years with renal cell carcinoma. Each CDR3 is given without its conserved first and last residue. Each record gives: V gene, CDR3 protein.

V gene: TRBV19
CDR3 protein: ASSPGTMGYEQY

V gene: TRBV4-3
CDR3 protein: ASRQGDGYT

V gene: TRBV7-3
CDR3 protein: ASSLSAGGWDEQF

V gene: TRBV7-2
CDR3 protein: ASSLNGGVKETQY

V gene: TRBV19
CDR3 protein: ASTTRGRPHNEQF

V gene: TRBV7-9
CDR3 protein: ASSLSGGKEQY

V gene: TRBV6-1
CDR3 protein: ASRLGTGGIQPQH

V gene: TRBV7-9
CDR3 protein: ASSSRDRQYNEQF

V gene: TRBV20-1
CDR3 protein: SARDPPGQY

V gene: TRBV27
CDR3 protein: ASSSDRGTHTTNEKLF

V gene: TRBV4-3
CDR3 protein: ASSQEGSRASTDTQY

V gene: TRBV6-6
CDR3 protein: ASSSRGANYGYT

V gene: TRBV2
CDR3 protein: ASSQGPANYGYT

V gene: TRBV7-3
CDR3 protein: ASSLSLAGGNEQY

V gene: TRBV20-1
CDR3 protein: SALGMETQY

V gene: TRBV7-2
CDR3 protein: ASSPHDSEQF

V gene: TRBV28
CDR3 protein: ASSLLVGQPQH

V gene: TRBV27
CDR3 protein: ASSWGGTEAF

V gene: TRBV5-5
CDR3 protein: ASSTRNQGYEQY

V gene: TRBV27
CDR3 protein: ASSLSGGLAGGSSYEQY